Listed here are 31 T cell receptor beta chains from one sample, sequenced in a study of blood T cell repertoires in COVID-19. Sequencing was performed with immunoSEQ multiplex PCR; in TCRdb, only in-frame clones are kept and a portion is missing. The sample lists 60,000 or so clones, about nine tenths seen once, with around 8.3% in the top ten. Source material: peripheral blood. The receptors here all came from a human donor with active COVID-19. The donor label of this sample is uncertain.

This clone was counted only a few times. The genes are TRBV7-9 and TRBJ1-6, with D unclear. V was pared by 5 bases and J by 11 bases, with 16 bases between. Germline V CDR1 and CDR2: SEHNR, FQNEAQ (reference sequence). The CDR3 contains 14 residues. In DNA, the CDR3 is TGTGCCAGCAGCCGAGAGGAGTTTTGGCCACCCCTCCACTTT. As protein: CASSREEFWPPLHF.

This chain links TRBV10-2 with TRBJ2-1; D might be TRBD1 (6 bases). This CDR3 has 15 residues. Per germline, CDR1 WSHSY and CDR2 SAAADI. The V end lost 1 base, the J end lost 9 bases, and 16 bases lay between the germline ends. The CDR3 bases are TGCGCCAGCAGTGAGTGGGACATACGTTCAAGTGAGCAGTTCTTC. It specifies CASSEWDIRSSEQFF.

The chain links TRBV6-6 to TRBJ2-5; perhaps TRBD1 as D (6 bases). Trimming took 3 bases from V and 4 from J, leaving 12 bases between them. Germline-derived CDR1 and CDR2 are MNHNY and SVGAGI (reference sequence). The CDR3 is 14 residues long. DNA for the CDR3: TGTGCCAGCAGTTATGGCAGGGGAGCAGAGACCCAGTACTTC. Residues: CASSYGRGAETQYF.

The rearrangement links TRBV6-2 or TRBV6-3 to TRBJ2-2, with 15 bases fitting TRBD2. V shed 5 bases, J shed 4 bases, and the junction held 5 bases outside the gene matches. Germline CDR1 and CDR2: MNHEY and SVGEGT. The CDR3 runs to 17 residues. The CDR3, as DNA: TGTGCCAGCAGTGGGACTAGCGGGAGGTACCCCACCGGGGAGCTGTTTTTT. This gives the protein CASSGTSGRYPTGELFF.

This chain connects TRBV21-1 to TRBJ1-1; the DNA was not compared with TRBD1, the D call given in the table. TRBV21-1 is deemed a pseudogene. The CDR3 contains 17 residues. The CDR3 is CASSKAIDREVNTEAFF. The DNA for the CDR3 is TGTGCCAGCAGCAAAGCGATTGACAGGGAGGTGAACACTGAAGCTTTCTTT.

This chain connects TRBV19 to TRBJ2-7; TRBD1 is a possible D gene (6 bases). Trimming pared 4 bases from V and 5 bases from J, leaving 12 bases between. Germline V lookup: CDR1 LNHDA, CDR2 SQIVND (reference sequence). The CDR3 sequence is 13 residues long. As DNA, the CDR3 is TGTGCCAGTAGTAATACAGGGAAGGACGAGCAGTACTTC. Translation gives CASSNTGKDEQYF.

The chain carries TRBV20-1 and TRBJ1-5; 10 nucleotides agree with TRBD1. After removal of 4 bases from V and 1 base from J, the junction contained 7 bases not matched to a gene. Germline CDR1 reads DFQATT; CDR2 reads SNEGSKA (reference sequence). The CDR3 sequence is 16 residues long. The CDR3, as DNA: TGCAGTGCTATTGACAGGGGGCGGGGAAGCAATCAGCCCCAGCATTTT. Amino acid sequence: CSAIDRGRGSNQPQHF.

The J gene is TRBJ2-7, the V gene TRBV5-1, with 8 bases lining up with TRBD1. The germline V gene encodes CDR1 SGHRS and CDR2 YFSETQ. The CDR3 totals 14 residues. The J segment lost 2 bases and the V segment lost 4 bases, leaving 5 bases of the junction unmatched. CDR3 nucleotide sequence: TGCGCCAGCAGCCCCGGACAGGGTCCCTACGAGCAGTACTTC. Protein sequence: CASSPGQGPYEQYF.

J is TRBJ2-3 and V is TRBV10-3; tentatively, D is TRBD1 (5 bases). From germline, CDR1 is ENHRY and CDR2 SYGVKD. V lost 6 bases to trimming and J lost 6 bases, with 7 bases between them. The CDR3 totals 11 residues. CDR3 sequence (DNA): TGTGCCATCAGAGGGGTTGATACGCAGTATTTT. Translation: CAIRGVDTQYF.

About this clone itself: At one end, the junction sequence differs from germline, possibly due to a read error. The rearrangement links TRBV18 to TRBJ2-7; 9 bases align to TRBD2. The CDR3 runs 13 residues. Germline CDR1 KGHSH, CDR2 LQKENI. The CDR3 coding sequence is TGTGCCAGTTCACTAGCGGGTACTTACGAGCAGTACTTC. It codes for CASSLAGTYEQYF.

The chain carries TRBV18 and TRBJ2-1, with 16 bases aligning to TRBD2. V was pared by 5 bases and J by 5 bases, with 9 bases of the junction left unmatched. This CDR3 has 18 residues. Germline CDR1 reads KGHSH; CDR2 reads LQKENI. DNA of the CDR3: TGTGCCAGCTCAACGTATCCCGGGACTAGCGGGAGGGACAATGAGCAGTTCTTC. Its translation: CASSTYPGTSGRDNEQFF.

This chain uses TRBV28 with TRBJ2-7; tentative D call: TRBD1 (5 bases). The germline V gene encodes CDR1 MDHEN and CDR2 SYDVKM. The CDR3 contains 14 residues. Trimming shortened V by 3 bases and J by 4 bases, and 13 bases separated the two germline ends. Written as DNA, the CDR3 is TGTGCCAGCAGTTTCGAAAAGGGGCCTTACGAGCAGTACTTC. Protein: CASSFEKGPYEQYF.

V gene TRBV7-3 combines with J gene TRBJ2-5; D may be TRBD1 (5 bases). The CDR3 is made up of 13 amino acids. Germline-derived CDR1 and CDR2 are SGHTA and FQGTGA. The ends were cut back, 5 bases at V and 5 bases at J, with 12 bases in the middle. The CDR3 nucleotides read TGTGCCAGCAGCAGGACATTTCAGGAGACCCAGTACTTC. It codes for CASSRTFQETQYF.

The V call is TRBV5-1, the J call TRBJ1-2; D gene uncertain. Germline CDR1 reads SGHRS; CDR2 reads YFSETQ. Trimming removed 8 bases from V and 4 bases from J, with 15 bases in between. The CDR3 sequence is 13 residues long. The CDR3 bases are TGCGCCAGTTCGAAGGGAGTCACCTATGGCTACACCTTC. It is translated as CASSKGVTYGYTF.

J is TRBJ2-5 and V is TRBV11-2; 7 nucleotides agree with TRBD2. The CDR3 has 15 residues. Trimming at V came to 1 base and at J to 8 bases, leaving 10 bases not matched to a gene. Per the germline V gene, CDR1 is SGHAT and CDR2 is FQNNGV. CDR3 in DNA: TGTGCCAGCAGCTTAGTAGCGGGCAGTAAGAGAACCCAGTACTTC. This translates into CASSLVAGSKRTQYF.

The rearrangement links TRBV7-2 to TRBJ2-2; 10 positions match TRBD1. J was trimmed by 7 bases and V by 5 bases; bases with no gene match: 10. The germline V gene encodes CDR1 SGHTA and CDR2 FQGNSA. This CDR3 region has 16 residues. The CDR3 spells CASSRSRDRGGGELFF. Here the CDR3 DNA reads TGTGCCAGCAGCAGGTCCCGGGACAGGGGTGGCGGGGAGCTGTTTTTT.

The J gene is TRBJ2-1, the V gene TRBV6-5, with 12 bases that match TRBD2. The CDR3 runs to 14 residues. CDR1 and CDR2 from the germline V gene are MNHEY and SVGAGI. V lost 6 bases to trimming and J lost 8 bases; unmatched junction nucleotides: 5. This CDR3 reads CASSLAGGVDEQFF. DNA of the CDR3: TGTGCCAGCAGCCTAGCGGGAGGGGTAGATGAGCAGTTCTTC.

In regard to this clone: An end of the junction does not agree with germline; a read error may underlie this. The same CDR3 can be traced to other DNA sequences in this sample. In DNA, the CDR3 is TGTGCCAGCAGTGCTGTGGGGAGCTCCTATGAGCAGTACTTC. It is translated as CASSAVGSSYEQYF. The V call is TRBV28, the J call TRBJ2-7; perhaps TRBD2 as D (5 bases). Germline CDR1 reads MDHEN; CDR2 reads SYDVKM. This CDR3 has 14 residues.

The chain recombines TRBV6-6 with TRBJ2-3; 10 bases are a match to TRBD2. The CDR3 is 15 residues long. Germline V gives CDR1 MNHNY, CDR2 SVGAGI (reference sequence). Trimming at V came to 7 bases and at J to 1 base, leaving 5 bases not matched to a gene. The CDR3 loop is CASTKGTSGTDTQYF. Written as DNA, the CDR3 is TGTGCCAGCACAAAAGGGACTAGCGGCACAGATACGCAGTATTTT.

The CDR3 spells CASSLDWGPGELFF. As DNA, the CDR3 is TGCGCCAGCAGCTTGGATTGGGGGCCCGGGGAGCTGTTTTTT. This chain connects TRBV5-1 to TRBJ2-2, with D possibly TRBD1 on 6 matching bases. CDR1 SGHRS and CDR2 YFSETQ come from the germline V gene. The germline V and J ends were trimmed by 0 bases and 6 bases, with 9 bases remaining between them. This CDR3 region has 14 residues.

This CDR3 reads CASSQVPGQNYGYTF. In DNA form, the CDR3 reads TGCGCCAGCAGCCAAGTCCCGGGACAGAACTATGGCTACACCTTC. The V call is TRBV4-1, the J call TRBJ1-2, with 7 bases matching TRBD1. The CDR3 extends over 15 amino acids. Germline V lookup: CDR1 MGHRA, CDR2 YSYEKL. V dropped 1 base and J dropped 2; count of bases not matched to a gene: 4.

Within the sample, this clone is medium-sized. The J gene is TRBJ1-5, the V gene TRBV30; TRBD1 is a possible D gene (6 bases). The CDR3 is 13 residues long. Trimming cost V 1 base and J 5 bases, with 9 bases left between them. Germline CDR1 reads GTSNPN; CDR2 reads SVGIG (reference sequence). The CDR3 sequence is CAWSEQGHQPQHF. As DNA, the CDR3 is TGTGCCTGGAGTGAACAGGGTCATCAGCCCCAGCATTTT.

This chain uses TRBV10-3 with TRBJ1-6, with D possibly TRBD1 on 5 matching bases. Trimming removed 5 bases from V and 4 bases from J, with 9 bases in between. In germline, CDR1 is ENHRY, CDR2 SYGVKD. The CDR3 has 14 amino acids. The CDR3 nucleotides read TGTGCCATCAGTTGGGAGGGGTATAATTCACCCCTCCACTTT. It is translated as CAISWEGYNSPLHF.

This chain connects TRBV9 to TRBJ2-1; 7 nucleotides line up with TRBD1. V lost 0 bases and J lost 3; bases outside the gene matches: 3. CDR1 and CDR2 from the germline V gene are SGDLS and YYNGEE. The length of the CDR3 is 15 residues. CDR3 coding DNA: TGTGCCAGCAGCGTAGTACAGGGGAACTACAATGAGCAGTTCTTC. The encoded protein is CASSVVQGNYNEQFF.

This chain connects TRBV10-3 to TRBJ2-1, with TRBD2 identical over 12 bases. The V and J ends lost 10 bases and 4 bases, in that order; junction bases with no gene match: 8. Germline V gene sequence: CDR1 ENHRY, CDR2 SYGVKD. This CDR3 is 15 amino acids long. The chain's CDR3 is CATLIGTSGYNEQFF. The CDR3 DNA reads TGTGCCACCCTAATTGGGACTAGCGGGTACAATGAGCAGTTCTTC.

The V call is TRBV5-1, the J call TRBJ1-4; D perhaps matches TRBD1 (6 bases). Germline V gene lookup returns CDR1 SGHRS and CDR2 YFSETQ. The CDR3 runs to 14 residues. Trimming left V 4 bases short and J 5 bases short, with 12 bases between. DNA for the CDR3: TGCGCCAGCAGCGGGGGGGGCCGCAATGAAAAACTGTTTTTT. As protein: CASSGGGRNEKLFF.

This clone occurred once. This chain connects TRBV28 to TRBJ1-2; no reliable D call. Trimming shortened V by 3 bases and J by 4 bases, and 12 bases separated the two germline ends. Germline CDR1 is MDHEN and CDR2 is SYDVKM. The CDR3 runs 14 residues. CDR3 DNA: TGTGCCAGCAGTTTGGGAGAGGATAGCTATGGCTACACCTTC. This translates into CASSLGEDSYGYTF.

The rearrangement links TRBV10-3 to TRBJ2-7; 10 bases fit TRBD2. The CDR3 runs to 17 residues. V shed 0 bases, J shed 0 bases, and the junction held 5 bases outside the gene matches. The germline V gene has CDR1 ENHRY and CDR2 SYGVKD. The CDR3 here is CAISESIGLADSYEQYF. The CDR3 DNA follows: TGTGCCATCAGTGAGTCGATTGGACTAGCGGACTCCTACGAGCAGTACTTC.

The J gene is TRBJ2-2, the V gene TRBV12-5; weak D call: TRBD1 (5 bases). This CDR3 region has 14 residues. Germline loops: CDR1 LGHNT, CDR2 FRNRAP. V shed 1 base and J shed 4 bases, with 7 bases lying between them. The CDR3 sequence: CASGLGQFTGELFF. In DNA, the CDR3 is TGTGCTAGTGGTTTGGGACAGTTCACCGGGGAGCTGTTTTTT.

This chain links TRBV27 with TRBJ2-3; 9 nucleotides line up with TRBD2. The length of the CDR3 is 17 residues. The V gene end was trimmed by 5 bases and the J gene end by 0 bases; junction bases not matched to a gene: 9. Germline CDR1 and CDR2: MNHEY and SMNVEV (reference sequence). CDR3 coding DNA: TGTGCCAGCAGTCCGGGGGCTAGCGGGATTAGCACAGATACGCAGTATTTT. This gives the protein CASSPGASGISTDTQYF.

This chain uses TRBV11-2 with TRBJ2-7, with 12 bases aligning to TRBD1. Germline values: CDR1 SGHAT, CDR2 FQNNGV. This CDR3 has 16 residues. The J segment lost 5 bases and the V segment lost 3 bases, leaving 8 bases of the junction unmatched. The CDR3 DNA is TGTGCCAGCAGCTTGAAAGCCGGGACAGGGGGCGACGAGCAGTACTTC. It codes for CASSLKAGTGGDEQYF.